The 31 T cell receptor beta chains given below trace back to one sample, sequenced in a study of shared T cell receptors in the human thymus. Sequencing was performed with immunoSEQ multiplex PCR; in TCRdb, only in-frame clones are kept and a portion is missing. The sample lists some 700,000 clones; over 75% were seen once. These records were also assigned to another study, of human thymus T cells.

Sequencing used thymocytes. These receptors were obtained from a boy under three years old with a congenital heart defect.

The J gene is TRBJ1-2, the V gene TRBV5-1, with TRBD1 identical over 9 bases. Germline trimming cut 2 bases from V and 0 bases from J; bases unmatched to any gene: 5. The CDR3 runs 16 residues. Germline CDR1 reads SGHRS; CDR2 reads YFSETQ. The CDR3 coding sequence is TGCGCCAGCAGCTTCCGGGACAGGGAAACTAACTATGGCTACACCTTC. Translating it yields CASSFRDRETNYGYTF.

The chain carries TRBV4-3 and TRBJ2-1; 14 bases agree with TRBD2. Per germline, CDR1 LGHNA and CDR2 YSLEER. Germline trimming cut 0 bases from V and 4 bases from J; bases unmatched to any gene: 14. The CDR3 length is 21 residues. The DNA for the CDR3 is TGCGCCAGCAGCCAAGATTCGCGGACTAGCGGGAGGCAAACGCGGTACAATGAGCAGTTCTTC. Protein product: CASSQDSRTSGRQTRYNEQFF.

This chain connects TRBV4-2 to TRBJ2-2, with 7 nucleotides matching TRBD1. CDR1 and CDR2 (germline): LGHNA, YNFKEQ. The V and J ends lost 0 bases and 6 bases, in that order; junction bases with no gene match: 10. CDR3 length: 17 residues. For the CDR3, the DNA is TGTGCCAGCAGCCAAGACGCCCACAGGGGTAGAGCCGGGGAGCTGTTTTTT. It codes for CASSQDAHRGRAGELFF.

The chain is built from TRBV28 and TRBJ2-3, with 11 bases that match TRBD2. With V trimmed by 3 bases and J by 2 bases, 4 bases remained unmatched. CDR1 is MDHEN, CDR2 SYDVKM, per germline. The CDR3 length is 16 residues. The CDR3 reads CASSFGTSGPTDTQYF. The CDR3 DNA reads as TGTGCCAGCAGTTTTGGGACTAGCGGCCCCACAGATACGCAGTATTTT.

CDR3 sequence: CASSQDRGTNEKLFF. The CDR3 bases are TGCGCCAGCAGCCAAGATCGAGGGACTAATGAAAAACTGTTTTTT. V is TRBV4-1 and J is TRBJ1-4; D is undetermined. Trimming took off 0 bases at V and 2 bases at J, with 7 bases between the two ends. The CDR3 is made up of 15 amino acids. CDR1 MGHRA and CDR2 YSYEKL come from the germline V gene.

The V gene is TRBV7-9, the J gene TRBJ2-5, with 7 bases fitting TRBD1. With 3 bases clipped from V and 13 bases from J, the junction kept 11 bases outside the gene matches. Germline CDR1 and CDR2: SEHNR and FQNEAQ (reference sequence). CDR3 size: 13 residues. The CDR3 protein is CASSFPRVGTAYF. The DNA of the CDR3 is TGTGCCAGCAGCTTCCCGCGGGTTGGGACAGCGTACTTC.

This chain links TRBV27 with TRBJ2-7; D is unresolved. The CDR3 totals 13 residues. Trimming removed 3 bases from V and 2 bases from J, with 8 bases in between. Germline V gene sequence: CDR1 MNHEY, CDR2 SMNVEV (reference sequence). This CDR3 is CASSFRQAYEQYF. The CDR3 nucleotides read TGTGCCAGCAGTTTTCGGCAGGCCTACGAGCAGTACTTC.

The chain carries TRBV9 and TRBJ2-7, with 10 nucleotides matching TRBD2. V trimming: 0 bases; J trimming: 5 bases; junction bases outside the gene matches: 8. This CDR3 comprises 16 residues. CDR1 is SGDLS, CDR2 YYNGEE, per germline. CDR3 nucleotides: TGTGCCAGCAGCGTAGTAGCTAGCGGGAGTTCCCACGAGCAGTACTTC. As protein: CASSVVASGSSHEQYF.

V and J are TRBV29-1 and TRBJ2-3; D is perhaps TRBD1 (6 bases). Germline assignment: CDR1 SQVTM and CDR2 ANQGSEA. This CDR3 comprises 15 residues. Trimming cost V 6 bases and J 2 bases, with 18 bases left between them. CDR3 amino acids: CSVHKDSRYTDTQYF. CDR3 sequence (DNA): TGCAGCGTCCACAAGGACAGCCGCTACACAGATACGCAGTATTTT.

This chain connects TRBV5-4 to TRBJ2-7; 7 nucleotides line up with TRBD1. Germline CDR1 reads SGHNT; CDR2 reads YYREEE (reference sequence). The CDR3 runs 14 residues. The V segment lost 4 bases and the J segment 2 bases; nucleotides outside the gene matches: 6. CDR3 in amino acids: CASSTGTEPYEQYF. CDR3 nucleotide sequence: TGTGCCAGCAGCACCGGGACAGAGCCCTACGAGCAGTACTTC.

The table lists this clone with a count of one. V usage is TRBV30 and J usage is TRBJ2-1, with 7 nucleotides matching TRBD2. Trimming cost V 4 bases and J 8 bases; bases outside gene matches: 20. The CDR3 consists of 17 residues. In germline, CDR1 is GTSNPN, CDR2 SVGIG (reference sequence). The CDR3 bases are TGTGCCTGGATTCCCCATTTCGGCGGGAGCGTAAGTTATGAGCAGTTCTTC. This encodes CAWIPHFGGSVSYEQFF.

This clone was counted once. The V call is TRBV4-3, the J call TRBJ1-3; maybe TRBD1 (6 bases). The germline V gene encodes CDR1 LGHNA and CDR2 YSLEER. This CDR3 has 16 amino acids. The V end was cut by 4 bases, the J end by 1 base, with 14 bases between. The CDR3 DNA reads as TGCGCCAGCAGCCTCTCCTTAACAGGGTCTGGAAACACCATATATTTT. Its translation: CASSLSLTGSGNTIYF.

The gene calls are TRBV7-3 and TRBJ2-2; TRBD2 agrees at 10 bases. This CDR3 has 15 residues. In germline, CDR1 is SGHTA, CDR2 FQGTGA. J was trimmed by 4 bases and V by 5 bases; bases with no gene match: 4. The CDR3, as DNA: TGTGCCAGCAGCCCGGGACTAGCGCGCACCGGGGAGCTGTTTTTT. It yields the protein CASSPGLARTGELFF.

V is TRBV29-1 and J is TRBJ1-2; the match to TRBD1 covers 7 bases. CDR3 size: 13 residues. Germline V lookup: CDR1 SQVTM, CDR2 ANQGSEA. J was trimmed by 0 bases and V by 4 bases; bases with no gene match: 2. The CDR3 region has the DNA TGCAGCGTTGTAGGGGGCCCTAACTATGGCTACACCTTC. It yields the protein CSVVGGPNYGYTF.

This chain joins TRBV5-6 and TRBJ2-5; D uncertain. From germline, CDR1 is SGHDT and CDR2 YYEEEE. The ends were cut back, 1 base at V and 5 bases at J, with 6 bases in the middle. The CDR3 is 12 amino acids. The CDR3 is CASSLISETQYF. The CDR3 nucleotides are TGTGCCAGCAGCTTGATCTCCGAGACCCAGTACTTC.

The chain combines TRBV6-1 with TRBJ2-7, with a possible D match to TRBD2 (5 bases). The V end was cut by 1 base, the J end by 0 bases, with 13 bases between. Germline CDR1 and CDR2: MNHNS and SASEGT. The length of the CDR3 is 16 residues. CDR3 residues: CASSEGGVPSSYEQYF. The CDR3 region has the DNA TGTGCCAGCAGTGAAGGGGGAGTTCCGAGCTCCTACGAGCAGTACTTC.

The chain has TRBV5-6 and TRBJ2-1; the match to TRBD2 covers 12 bases. This CDR3 contains 14 residues. CDR1 is SGHDT and CDR2 is YYEEEE in the germline V gene. The ends lost 4 bases at V and 10 bases at J; junction bases unmatched: 6. DNA for the CDR3: TGTGCCAGCAGCATGACTAGCGGGAGCCGGGAGCAGTTCTTC. Translated: CASSMTSGSREQFF.

The V and J genes are TRBV5-1 and TRBJ2-2, with D perhaps TRBD2 (5 bases). Trimming pared 3 bases from V and 4 bases from J, leaving 13 bases between. CDR3 length equals 15 residues. CDR1 and CDR2 (germline): SGHRS, YFSETQ. In nucleotides, the CDR3 is TGCGCCAGCAGCTCTCGAGGGTTTTCCACCGGGGAGCTGTTTTTT. Its protein product is CASSSRGFSTGELFF. The full variable domain, rest sourced from reference TRBV5-1 and TRBJ2-2, is KAGVTQTPRYLIKTRGQQVTLSCSPISGHRSVSWYQQTPGQGLQFLFEYFSETQRNKGNFPGRFSGRQFSNSRSEMNVSTLELGDSALYLCASSSRGFSTGELFFGEGSRLTVL.

The V gene is TRBV5-4, the J gene TRBJ2-1; 8 nucleotides line up with TRBD2. The germline CDR1 and CDR2 sequences are SGHNT and YYREEE (reference sequence). V trimming: 4 bases; J trimming: 6 bases; junction bases outside the gene matches: 12. The length of the CDR3 is 16 residues. For the CDR3, the DNA is TGTGCCAGCAGCCCCACCGAAGGCGGGAGGAGCAATGAGCAGTTCTTC. It yields the protein CASSPTEGGRSNEQFF.

This clone was counted a few times. CDR3 residues: CASSSLYNEQFF. DNA for the CDR3: TGTGCCAGCAGCTCCTTATACAATGAGCAGTTCTTC. The chain links TRBV11-1 to TRBJ2-1, with no clear D. Germline lookup yields CDR1 SGHAT and CDR2 FQDESV (reference sequence). V lost 4 bases and J 4 bases, leaving 5 bases between the germline ends. CDR3 length equals 12 residues.

The chain couples TRBV14 to TRBJ1-2, with 9 bases identical to TRBD1. CDR1 is SGHDN and CDR2 is FVKESK in the germline V gene. This CDR3 comprises 20 residues. With 0 bases clipped from V and 8 bases from J, the junction kept 22 bases outside the gene matches. The chain's CDR3 is CASSQEGWLGTGKRGGGYTF. CDR3 coding DNA: TGTGCCAGCAGCCAAGAGGGTTGGCTAGGGACAGGGAAGCGGGGAGGAGGCTACACCTTC.

This chain uses TRBV12-5 with TRBJ1-2; D is unclear. The germline V and J ends were trimmed by 2 bases and 8 bases, with 9 bases remaining between them. From germline, CDR1 is LGHNT and CDR2 FRNRAP. CDR3 size: 12 residues. CDR3 sequence (DNA): TGTGCTAGTGGTTTGAGCCCCGGGGGCTACACCTTC. Its translation: CASGLSPGGYTF.

The V and J genes are TRBV9 and TRBJ1-1, with a weak D call TRBD1 (6 bases). The V gene lost 0 bases and the J gene lost 2 bases, with 11 bases spanning the gap. Germline CDR1 and CDR2: SGDLS and YYNGEE. The CDR3 totals 15 residues. The CDR3 DNA sequence: TGTGCCAGCAGCGTAGACGGCAGGGGCAACACTGAAGCTTTCTTT. The encoded protein is CASSVDGRGNTEAFF.

The gene calls are TRBV11-2 and TRBJ2-1, with TRBD2 matching 9 bases. V dropped 6 bases and J dropped 4; count of bases not matched to a gene: 16. The CDR3 has 18 residues. Germline loops: CDR1 SGHAT, CDR2 FQNNGV. CDR3 sequence: CASRREEREARLYNEQFF. The DNA for the CDR3 is TGTGCCAGCAGGCGTGAAGAGCGGGAGGCACGATTATACAATGAGCAGTTCTTC. Full variable domain (rest looked up from reference TRBV11-2 and TRBJ2-1): EAGVAQSPRYKIIEKRQSVAFWCNPISGHATLYWYQQILGQGPKLLIQFQNNGVVDDSQLPKDRFSAERLKGVDSTLKIQPAKLEDSAVYLCASRREEREARLYNEQFFGPGTRLTVL.

The rearrangement uses TRBV5-4 and TRBJ2-7, with 8 bases that match TRBD2. The CDR3 loop spans 19 amino acids. Germline-derived CDR1 and CDR2 are SGHNT and YYREEE (reference sequence). Trimming removed 0 bases from V and 6 bases from J; junction bases left unmatched: 20. CDR3 amino acids: CASSLGGTRKVQRGSEQYF. The CDR3 bases are TGTGCCAGCAGCTTGGGCGGGACTAGAAAAGTCCAAAGGGGATCCGAGCAGTACTTC.

This chain joins TRBV12-5 and TRBJ2-1, with D perhaps TRBD2 (6 bases). Germline CDR1 LGHNT, CDR2 FRNRAP. This CDR3 is built from 16 residues. V was pared by 0 bases and J by 6 bases, with 15 bases between. The CDR3 nucleotides read TGTGCTAGTGGTTTGGTACGCGGGACGACTCTCAATGAGCAGTTCTTC. Its protein product is CASGLVRGTTLNEQFF.

This chain uses TRBV6-4 with TRBJ2-3, with TRBD2 matching over 14 bases. The length of the CDR3 is 19 residues. Germline V gives CDR1 MRHNA, CDR2 SNTAGT. V gave up 3 bases and J gave up 2 bases; unmatched junction bases: 10. CDR3: CASSEAGTSGRGNTDTQYF. The CDR3 coding sequence is TGTGCCAGCAGTGAGGCCGGGACTAGCGGGAGAGGGAACACAGATACGCAGTATTTT.

The rearrangement links TRBV27 to TRBJ2-1, with D maybe TRBD1 (6 bases). Germline CDR1 MNHEY, CDR2 SMNVEV (reference sequence). The V end was cut by 5 bases, the J end by 2 bases, with 16 bases between. The CDR3 spans 16 residues. The CDR3 coding sequence is TGTGCCAGCAGTCTAGTTTTTGGGGGCCCCTACAATGAGCAGTTCTTC. Translated, it gives CASSLVFGGPYNEQFF.

V usage is TRBV6-6 and J usage is TRBJ2-7, with D possibly being TRBD2 (6 bases). V gave up 0 bases and J gave up 2 bases, with 11 bases separating them. CDR1 and CDR2 from the germline V gene are MNHNY and SVGAGI (reference sequence). This CDR3 has 15 amino acids. CDR3 in amino acids: CASSYSRRDPYEQYF. The CDR3 coding sequence is TGTGCCAGCAGTTACTCGAGGCGGGACCCCTACGAGCAGTACTTC.

J is TRBJ2-2 and V is TRBV27, with D perhaps TRBD2 (6 bases). In germline, CDR1 is MNHEY, CDR2 SMNVEV (reference sequence). Trimming stripped 5 bases from V and 3 bases from J, with 16 bases between. CDR3 length equals 16 residues. Here the CDR3 reads CASSIRGLGDTGELFF. CDR3 in DNA: TGTGCCAGCAGTATCCGGGGGTTAGGGGACACCGGGGAGCTGTTTTTT.

The V and J genes are TRBV6-1 and TRBJ2-6; 7 bases are a match to TRBD1. Germline CDR1 is MNHNS and CDR2 is SASEGT. With 1 base clipped from V and 0 bases from J, the junction kept 9 bases outside the gene matches. This CDR3 is built from 19 residues. The CDR3: CASSEVTGADSSGANVLTF. The CDR3 bases are TGTGCCAGCAGTGAAGTCACAGGGGCGGATAGCTCTGGGGCCAACGTCCTGACTTTC.